This T cell receptor (beta chain) was sequenced in a study of T cells in Graves' hyperthyroidism and ophthalmopathy. RNA transcripts served as the template for amplifying TCR beta CDR3 regions. Initially, a first-round RT-PCR of the TCR CDR3 employed the HTBI primer set. From the multiplex PCR reads, TCRdb called clonotypes with MiXCR, one entry per CDR3 protein. The sample lists around 760,000 distinct CDR3 sequences, 35% occurring once. The V gene end was trimmed by 10 bases and the J gene end by 2 bases; junction bases not matched to a gene: 10. Germline assignment: CDR1 ENHRY and CDR2 SYGVKD. This CDR3 spans 14 amino acids. This clonotype was seen only a few times. Uncontrolled infection, other autoimmune disease, pregnancy or lactation disqualified patients from enrolment. Clinical symptoms, serum thyroxine and TRAb, thyroid ultrasound and orbital computed tomography together formed the diagnostic basis. Out of 8.5 to 10 ml of fresh peripheral blood came the PBMCs.

This receptor was obtained from a woman aged 40 to 55 with Graves' hyperthyroidism. The genes are TRBV10-3 and TRBJ1-2; 7 bases agree with TRBD1. The source material was blood. The DNA for the CDR3 is TGTGCCAGCAGCAAACAGGGGATAAACTATGGCTACACCTTC. It encodes CASSKQGINYGYTF.